This TCR beta chain emerged from a study of cytomegalovirus exposure and HLA in healthy donors (dated by TCRdb to about 2017). Study-level background: An earlier analysis of roughly 610 of the donors reported over 250 Gb of sequence data and 95 million to 140 million unique TCR beta sequences obtained from about 179 million T cells. In an earlier analysis of 587 of the donors, high-throughput TCR beta sequencing was used to judge whether each TCR beta V gene segment behaved as functional or pseudogenic. On average, roughly 240,000 unique TCR beta nucleotide sequences were sequenced per donor among 300 to 500 genotyped donors of the cohort, with 15% to 20% of those sequences being non-productive. Genome-wide SNP genotypes for about 65% of the 666 donors were used in a later genetic analysis, which treated that subset as a discovery cohort. Using immunosequencing, the study profiled T cell repertoires from fewer than 850 subjects and related those repertoires to cytomegalovirus serostatus. The aim of the study was to test whether cataloging public T cell receptors could identify signatures of past pathogen exposure. To study patterns of TCR occurrence, a later analysis re-analyzed previously published TCR beta repertoires from 600 to 750 donors and added high-resolution HLA genotyping. To predict cytomegalovirus infection status, the study brought together high-throughput TCR immunosequencing, statistical association of individual TCRs with disease status, and machine learning. Rather than using new phenotypic data, the later analysis identified candidate immune exposures from TCR beta sequences and from how often those sequences occurred across donors. Class I and class II HLA loci were covered by the typing at four-digit resolution. The number of donors typed differed by locus, with about 629-640 for A, B, C, DRB1 and DQB1, roughly 520 for DQA1, 606 for DPA1, and under 490 for DPB1. Along with the roughly 670-subject first cohort, a separate validation cohort of approximately 110 different subjects was used. Every repertoire in the discovery cohort had been generated on one and the same sequencing platform. Four or five DR-DQ haplotypes were handled as single units for association and clustering because linkage in the cohort was strong. Donor age, sex, ethnicity and CMV serostatus were compiled together with the repertoire data. Of the roughly 410 genotyped donors, over 80% were placed in the genetic ancestry cluster associated with self-reported Caucasian donors. About 280 gigabases of sequencing data and around 85 million unique TCR sequences made up an early release that covered about 640 HLA-typed donors.

A remark on this clone: The antigen this receptor binds is unknown. There are no base qualities to consult, and no much larger clone falls within one base.

Beyond this particular receptor, the publication reports: A total of fewer than 200 TCR beta chains were listed by the study as associated with cytomegalovirus. Most CMV-associated TCR beta chains appeared to be HLA-restricted in a later analysis, and the HLA associations seemed to be driven largely by CMV exposure. Because counts were too low, seventeen rarely observed V segments, including chromosome 9 orphons, were excluded from the earlier analysis of some 590 of the donors. While some public TCRs were present in many individuals, most TCR sequences turned up only very rarely across donors. Broadly in line with IMGT annotations, most TCR beta V segments showed up in productive rearrangements about 87% or about 30% of the time in an earlier analysis of approximately 640 of the donors. A further reported finding was that TCR beta sequences accurately predicted the HLA-A and HLA-B alleles for most subjects in the first cohort. Only TCR beta chains were sequenced in this cohort, and the absence of alpha or paired-chain data limited detectable features. Compared with the approximately 600-donor mean, donors in an Asian-associated ancestry cluster had fewer N-insertions in productive TCRs, according to a later genetic analysis. Because HLA typing was missing for some donors at each locus, association tests included only the typed subset. According to a later analysis, TCR association rates differed among HLA loci, with DRB1 alleles showing the most associated TCRs and HLA-C alleles showing the fewest. A few of the identified cytomegalovirus-associated TCR beta chains were confirmed in vitro to be specific for cytomegalovirus antigens. Compared with equally common non-associated chains, HLA-associated TCR beta chains in a later analysis were more clonally expanded and had lower generation probabilities. A cluster of highly shared sequence variants was judged likely to represent a technical artifact of the sequencing pipeline. Immune exposure information for the cohort was limited to CMV serostatus. An association between a missense DCLRE1C variant and V-gene and J-gene trimming of TCR beta chains was found in a later genetic analysis and replicated in an independent cohort. According to a later analysis, parvovirus B19, influenza, CMV and Epstein-Barr virus appeared linked to several top co-occurrence clusters. Presence/absence analyses assumed roughly uniform sequencing depth across donors, an assumption that may not hold. The authors suggested that the approach could potentially be generalized to other disease states and immunological phenotypes. Linkage disequilibrium might explain the correlated functional status among segregating V segments, but an unknown experimental factor could not be excluded. Some IMGT-functional V segments, including TRBV6-2 and TRBV6-3, could not be told apart with the 87-base-pair reads, so those segments were excluded. Strong co-occurrence of HLA alleles, especially DR and DQ, made assigning TCR associations to individual alleles difficult. The classifier was reported to diagnose cytomegalovirus status with high specificity and sensitivity in both the original cohort and the validation cohort. In a later analysis, some 18,000 TCR beta sequences were associated with specific HLA alleles at a false discovery rate of 0.05.

From the cysteine through the phenylalanine, the CDR3 covers 15 amino acids. Only the CDR3 portion is preserved as DNA: 45 bases, with reading frame beginning at the first base. Per the germline V gene, MDHEN is the CDR1 and SYDVKM is the CDR2. A distance of 18 bases separates the germline ends of V and J, which lose 6 bases and 3 bases respectively. In total, about 650 healthy bone marrow donors made up the cohort. At the time of sampling, all cohort members were nominally healthy, though unrecorded immune exposures were likely present. The donor was CMV seronegative and was included in the group of a few hundred seronegative cohort members. A peripheral blood sample was provided by each donor, and peripheral blood mononuclear cells were used for TCR beta sequencing. Genomic DNA extraction from the blood cell samples was performed with the Qiagen DNeasy Blood Extraction Kit. The library was obtained by the immunoSEQ multiplex PCR assay. For the multiplex PCR, a mixture combining 60 forward primers for TCR Vbeta segments and 13 reverse primers for TCR Jbeta segments was used. The CDR3 region of rearranged TCR beta genes was amplified from genomic DNA by a multiplex PCR assay. The amplified TCR beta libraries were sequenced on the Illumina HiSeq System as 87-base-pair reads. The paper's data handling went like this. A later analysis counted some 74 million unique TCR beta chains across the 650 to 700 repertoires, and around 9.9 million of these chains were shared by at least two donors. A nearest-neighbor algorithm error-corrected the raw reads and collapsed the reads into unique sequences, merging closely related sequences to remove PCR and sequencing errors. Alignment of CDR3 sequences to IMGT reference sequences was used to assign V, D and J gene segments. For a sequence to be retained, a match of at least six nucleotides was required to both a V gene segment and a J gene segment. Rearrangements were called productive when the CDR3 lacked stop codons and stayed in frame with V and J; all others were non-productive. CDR3 was defined according to IMGT convention as the region running from the second conserved V-encoded cysteine to the conserved J-encoded phenylalanine. The earlier analysis of approximately 500 of the donors excluded sequences that lacked an unambiguous match to a single V gene segment. An earlier analysis of a few hundred of the donors called V segments functional above 56.7% productive rearrangements and segregating when the between-donor standard deviation exceeded 5%. To diagnose cytomegalovirus status from the catalog of TCR beta chain sequences, a statistical classification framework was built. V and J gene assignment, in a later analysis, came from comparing TCR nucleotide sequences with IMGT/GENE-DB human TR gene sequences. The TCRdist pipeline was used in a later analysis to assign CDR3 sequences and most-parsimonious VDJ recombination scenarios. In a later analysis, each TCR beta chain was defined by its CDR3 amino acid sequence together with its V-gene family, and reads without a unique V-gene family were excluded. As a way to deal with suspected cross-contamination and a sequencing artifact, a later analysis dropped over 550 nucleotide sequences that were highly shared and had low generation probability. In a later analysis, a clonal expansion index for each public chain was calculated from normalized within-repertoire ranks of inferred template counts. Generation probabilities in a later analysis came from a VDJ recombination model fitted to out-of-frame rearrangements, and those results were checked against IGoR. In a later analysis, TCR-TCR, TCR-HLA and TCR-CMV co-occurrence was scored with hypergeometric tests, and a repertoire-size bias correction was applied to TCR pairs. To estimate false discovery rates, a later analysis permuted the HLA or CMV assignments 20 times. In a later analysis, co-occurring TCRs were grouped with DBSCAN, and TCRdist sequence similarity was added when clustering was performed within HLA-allele-positive subsets. Repertoires with fewer than 30,000 or more than 120,000 public chains, plus five repertoires with anomalous nucleotide sharing, were excluded from co-occurrence clustering. TCRdb took this table from immuneACCESS and kept in-frame rearrangements with V and J called. Such tables lack part of the clones; where checked against another copy, unresolved V genes explain under half of the gap, and the rest is unexplained. The DNA gave D and trimming, while V, J and clone size come from that table. Here the sample has approximately 210,000 clones; around 79% occur a single time. Of the sample, 1.5% to 2% falls within the top ten clones.

This sequence uses TRBV28 and TRBJ2-7, with the D gene not confidently named. The TCR comes from a woman in her forties or fifties in good health and CMV-seronegative. Sequencing was done on a sample of PBMCs. This receptor carries the CDR3 CASRSPRVVNYEQYF. The nucleotide sequence reads as follows: TGTGCCAGCAGATCTCCCCGGGTCGTAAACTACGAGCAGTACTTC.